One and the same sample provided the 28 T cell receptor beta chains below, sequenced in a study of blood T cell repertoires in COVID-19. Some clones are missing from TCRdb's copy, which holds only in-frame ones; the method was immunoSEQ multiplex PCR. Of roughly 30,000 clones listed, 81% are singletons. Sequenced material: peripheral blood. The source of these receptors is an older woman with acute or convalescent COVID-19.

The chain recombines TRBV6-5 with TRBJ2-5; D possibly corresponds to TRBD1 (6 bases). The CDR3 is 14 amino acids. V lost 6 bases and J lost 7, with 18 bases in between. CDR1 is MNHEY and CDR2 is SVGAGI in the germline V gene. As DNA, the CDR3 is TGTGCCAGCAGGAGGTCGGGGAGCAGGGGGACCCAGTACTTC. This codes for CASRRSGSRGTQYF.

The V call is TRBV19, the J call TRBJ1-1; D is perhaps TRBD1 (5 bases). The V gene's germline CDR1 is LNHDA and CDR2 SQIVND (reference sequence). CDR3 length: 14 residues. Trimming removed 2 bases at V and 1 base at J, with 8 bases between. The DNA for the CDR3 is TGTGCCAGTAGTATATTGCAGGGGAACACTGAAGCTTTCTTT. Its translation: CASSILQGNTEAFF.

The chain has TRBV12-3 or TRBV12-4 and TRBJ1-5; D is undetermined. The CDR3 is 13 amino acids. Between the trimmed V and J ends, which lost 2 bases and 0 bases, there was a span of 2 bases. Here the CDR3 reads CASSLYSNQPQHF. The CDR3 DNA sequence: TGTGCCAGCAGTTTATATAGCAATCAGCCCCAGCATTTT.

This chain connects TRBV5-5 to TRBJ2-5, with D perhaps TRBD2 (5 bases). With 4 bases removed from V and 5 bases from J, the gap between germline ends came to 18 bases. Per germline, CDR1 SGHKS and CDR2 YYEKEE (reference sequence). The CDR3 totals 15 residues. CDR3 in amino acids: CASSRGRGIVETQYF. The CDR3 region has the DNA TGTGCCAGCAGCCGAGGACGAGGGATAGTGGAGACCCAGTACTTC.

This chain links TRBV24-1 with TRBJ2-3; D may be TRBD2 (5 bases). CDR1 is KGHDR, CDR2 SFDVKD, per germline. The CDR3 is 15 amino acids. Trimming took 6 bases from V and 5 from J, leaving 17 bases between them. The CDR3 nucleotides read TGTGCCACCAGTTTTTCGAGGGATAATAAAGATACGCAGTATTTT. It encodes CATSFSRDNKDTQYF.

The chain has TRBV10-1 and TRBJ2-1; D not certain. V was cut by 5 bases and J by 4 bases, with 9 bases left in between. CDR3 size: 13 residues. Per germline, CDR1 WNHNN and CDR2 SYGVQD (reference sequence). CDR3 in amino acids: CASSMGLYNEQFF. The CDR3, as DNA: TGCGCCAGCAGTATGGGCCTTTACAATGAGCAGTTCTTC.

The chain employs TRBV11-2 and TRBJ2-3; D not certain. Germline CDR1 and CDR2: SGHAT and FQNNGV. The CDR3 length is 13 residues. V was trimmed by 1 base and J by 1 base, leaving 3 bases between them. The CDR3 DNA sequence: TGTGCCAGCAGCTTAGGCGGCACAGATACGCAGTATTTT. Protein product: CASSLGGTDTQYF.

Note on this clone: The same CDR3 can be traced to other DNA sequences in this sample. The chain combines TRBV12-3 or TRBV12-4 with TRBJ1-1; D remains ambiguous. This CDR3 has 13 residues. Trimming stripped 1 base from V and 1 base from J, with 4 bases between. CDR3 region: CASSLGRNTEAFF. CDR3 in DNA: TGTGCCAGCAGTTTAGGGAGGAACACTGAAGCTTTCTTT.

The CDR3: CASSLLGQGTNTEAFF. The CDR3, as DNA: TGTGCCAGCAGCCTACTTGGGCAGGGAACGAACACTGAAGCTTTCTTT. This chain uses TRBV3-1 (or the pseudogene TRBV3-2) with TRBJ1-1; a possible D gene is TRBD1 (5 bases). The CDR3 consists of 16 residues. Germline loops: CDR1 LGHDT, CDR2 YNNKEL (reference sequence). V dropped 4 bases and J dropped 1 base, with 16 bases sitting between them.

V usage is TRBV28 and J usage is TRBJ1-5, with D possibly being TRBD1 (6 bases). V dropped 6 bases and J dropped 4 bases, with 19 bases sitting between them. The CDR3 sequence is 16 residues long. Germline CDR1 MDHEN, CDR2 SYDVKM. The CDR3 sequence is CASRAARDTRNQPQHF. The CDR3 bases are TGTGCCAGCAGGGCTGCCCGGGACACACGAAATCAGCCCCAGCATTTT.

V and J are TRBV24-1 and TRBJ2-1; TRBD2 matches at 11 bases. V trimming: 2 bases; J trimming: 0 bases; junction bases outside the gene matches: 8. Germline CDR1 and CDR2: KGHDR and SFDVKD. This CDR3 is built from 19 residues. CDR3 nucleotides: TGTGCCACCAGTGATTCAGCTAGCGGGGGGCGTGGCTCCTACAATGAGCAGTTCTTC. Translated: CATSDSASGGRGSYNEQFF.

The rearrangement uses TRBV18 and TRBJ1-4, with D possibly matching TRBD1 (5 bases). This CDR3 has 13 amino acids. Trimming stripped 6 bases from V and 1 base from J, with 6 bases between. CDR1 KGHSH and CDR2 LQKENI come from the germline V gene. CDR3 protein: CASSGGTNEKLFF. The DNA of the CDR3 is TGTGCCAGCTCGGGGGGAACTAATGAAAAACTGTTTTTT.

The V gene is TRBV2, the J gene TRBJ2-3, with D perhaps matching TRBD1 (6 bases). The V gene's germline CDR1 is SNHLY and CDR2 FYNNEI. The germline V and J ends were trimmed by 4 bases and 0 bases, with 14 bases remaining between them. This CDR3 has 16 residues. The CDR3 sequence is CASSGDRFASTDTQYF. In DNA, the CDR3 is TGTGCCAGCAGTGGAGACAGGTTCGCTAGCACAGATACGCAGTATTTT.

The chain links TRBV5-1 to TRBJ2-7; D is possibly TRBD1 (6 bases). V was shortened by 2 bases and J by 4 bases, with 10 bases between the two germline ends. Looked up from germline, CDR1 is SGHRS and CDR2 is YFSETQ. The CDR3 runs 13 residues. The CDR3 DNA follows: TGCGCCAGCAGCTTCGGGGACACGTACGAGCAGTACTTC. This gives the protein CASSFGDTYEQYF.

Here the CDR3 DNA reads TGTGCCAGCAGCTTATTCAGGCCAGGGGGCGGAGGAGGCTACACCTTC. The encoded protein is CASSLFRPGGGGGYTF. V gene TRBV5-5 combines with J gene TRBJ1-2, with TRBD1 identical over 8 bases. The CDR3 runs 16 residues. Germline V gene lookup returns CDR1 SGHKS and CDR2 YYEKEE (reference sequence). V trimming: 2 bases; J trimming: 8 bases; junction bases outside the gene matches: 14.

In its sample, this clone was seen once. The chain carries TRBV5-6 and TRBJ2-7; 7 bases map to TRBD1. There are 16 residues in the CDR3. The V gene's germline CDR1 is SGHDT and CDR2 YYEEEE. V trimming: 1 base; J trimming: 3 bases; junction bases outside the gene matches: 10. The CDR3 coding sequence is TGTGCCAGCAGCTTGCCCAAGCGGAGACAGGGCTACGAGCAGTACTTC. Its translation: CASSLPKRRQGYEQYF.

V and J are TRBV20-1 and TRBJ1-2; TRBD1 matches at 7 bases. Germline assignment: CDR1 DFQATT and CDR2 SNEGSKA (reference sequence). The CDR3 is 12 amino acids. V was clipped by 3 bases and J by 8 bases; unmatched bases: 6. The CDR3 DNA follows: TGCAGTGCTAGTTTAGGGGGCAGAGGCTACACCTTC. Translating it yields CSASLGGRGYTF.

This clone was counted a few times. The CDR3 here is CASSPFVGPTDTQYF. DNA for the CDR3: TGTGCCAGCAGCCCCTTCGTGGGGCCCACAGATACGCAGTATTTT. The genes are TRBV5-6 and TRBJ2-3; perhaps TRBD1 as D (5 bases). CDR1 is SGHDT and CDR2 is YYEEEE in the germline V gene. V gave up 4 bases and J gave up 2 bases, with 14 bases separating them. CDR3 size: 15 residues.

The chain employs TRBV5-6 and TRBJ2-7; 7 nucleotides agree with TRBD1. Per the germline V gene, CDR1 is SGHDT and CDR2 is YYEEEE. Trimming at V came to 4 bases and at J to 2 bases, leaving 9 bases not matched to a gene. The CDR3 extends over 15 amino acids. The CDR3: CASSPRLTGTYEQYF. DNA of the CDR3: TGTGCCAGCAGCCCCAGGCTGACAGGGACCTACGAGCAGTACTTC.

The V gene is TRBV19, the J gene TRBJ2-1; TRBD2 agrees at 7 bases. The germline CDR1 and CDR2 sequences are LNHDA and SQIVND (reference sequence). The trim removed 3 bases at V and 7 bases at J, leaving 3 bases unmatched. This CDR3 has 13 residues. CDR3 sequence (DNA): TGTGCCAGTAGTATCTTCGGGGGGAATGAGCAGTTCTTC. Translated, it gives CASSIFGGNEQFF.

This clone was detected once. The genes are TRBV10-3 and TRBJ2-4; tentative D call: TRBD1 (6 bases). The CDR3 is 15 amino acids. From germline, CDR1 is ENHRY and CDR2 SYGVKD. Trimming took 0 bases from V and 3 from J, leaving 9 bases between them. CDR3: CAISESGGNKNIQYF. The CDR3 nucleotides are TGTGCCATCAGTGAGTCAGGGGGAAACAAAAACATTCAGTACTTC.

V is TRBV11-2 and J is TRBJ2-3, with TRBD2 as a possible D gene (6 bases). Germline V gives CDR1 SGHAT, CDR2 FQNNGV. With 5 bases removed from V and 4 bases from J, the gap between germline ends came to 16 bases. The CDR3 length is 15 residues. The chain's CDR3 is CASSKPGGPADTQYF. As DNA, the CDR3 is TGTGCCAGCAGCAAACCCGGGGGTCCCGCAGATACGCAGTATTTT. Looking up the rest from reference TRBV11-2 and TRBJ2-3 gives the full variable domain: EAGVAQSPRYKIIEKRQSVAFWCNPISGHATLYWYQQILGQGPKLLIQFQNNGVVDDSQLPKDRFSAERLKGVDSTLKIQPAKLEDSAVYLCASSKPGGPADTQYFGPGTRLTVL.

This clone was seen a single time. V is TRBV11-2 and J is TRBJ1-2; the D gene is possibly TRBD1 (6 bases). CDR1 SGHAT and CDR2 FQNNGV come from the germline V gene. V lost 5 bases, J lost 8 bases, and 18 bases lay in between. This CDR3 contains 14 residues. CDR3 loop: CASSPYYRVGGYTF. For the CDR3, the DNA is TGTGCCAGCAGCCCTTACTACAGGGTTGGCGGCTACACCTTC.

Only one count was recorded for this clone. V gene TRBV30 combines with J gene TRBJ1-2; 7 positions agree with TRBD1. The V gene end was trimmed by 0 bases and the J gene end by 0 bases; junction bases not matched to a gene: 4. Germline assignment: CDR1 GTSNPN and CDR2 SVGIG (reference sequence). CDR3 length: 15 amino acids. CDR3 sequence reads: CAWSVQTGANYGYTF. DNA of the CDR3: TGTGCCTGGAGTGTTCAAACAGGGGCTAACTATGGCTACACCTTC.

The V gene is TRBV6-5, the J gene TRBJ1-6; a possible D gene is TRBD1 (5 bases). Per germline, CDR1 MNHEY and CDR2 SVGAGI. This CDR3 comprises 15 residues. Trimming shortened V by 0 bases and J by 4 bases, and 7 bases separated the two germline ends. The CDR3 loop reads CASSYSRQYNSPLHF. The CDR3 nucleotides are TGTGCCAGCAGTTACTCACGACAGTATAATTCACCCCTCCACTTT.

This rearrangement joins TRBV5-8 to TRBJ2-2; tentative D call: TRBD2 (5 bases). The CDR3 totals 15 residues. Trimming took 3 bases from V and 1 from J, leaving 10 bases between them. From germline, CDR1 is SGHTS and CDR2 YDEGEE. This CDR3 reads CASSSPSLNTGELFF. The CDR3 region has the DNA TGTGCCAGCAGCTCCCCTAGCCTGAACACCGGGGAGCTGTTTTTT.

The chain employs TRBV5-4 and TRBJ2-6; no firm D call. The CDR3 sequence is 17 residues long. Looked up from germline, CDR1 is SGHNT and CDR2 is YYREEE (reference sequence). Deletions cut 6 bases from V and 0 bases from J, with 16 bases between. The CDR3 nucleotides are TGTGCCAGCACCCCACAGAGAACCGGCTCTGGGGCCAACGTCCTGACTTTC. Its protein product is CASTPQRTGSGANVLTF.

The chain carries TRBV7-2 and TRBJ2-7, with 10 bases lining up with TRBD2. Trimming at V came to 1 base and at J to 2 bases, leaving 2 bases not matched to a gene. The germline V gene has CDR1 SGHTA and CDR2 FQGNSA. CDR3 length: 15 residues. In DNA form, the CDR3 reads TGTGCCAGCAGCTTAGGAGCGGGGGGGCCCTACGAGCAGTACTTC. Translated: CASSLGAGGPYEQYF.